The source of this T cell receptor beta chain is a study of CD8 T cells in ankylosing spondylitis. Whole-study findings and limits: Those disease-linked clones were CD8+; they were also relatively rare in peripheral blood. Apparently characteristic of ankylosing spondylitis blood was a TCR beta motif (under ten highly homologous variants). Certain motif variants had earlier appeared in reactive arthritis synovial fluid and blood. Reports say disease-linked clones showed up significantly more in matched ankylosing spondylitis synovial fluid.

In germline, CDR1 is MNHNS, CDR2 SASEGT. V gave up 2 bases and J gave up 2 bases; unmatched junction bases: 2. The CDR3 is 15 residues long. This clonotype was found many times. Antigen: not known. TCR beta libraries were made by quantitative 5'-RACE with molecular barcodes. Via MiXCR, TCRdb re-called the 5' RACE reads, giving one row per CDR3 protein. The table shows around 100,000 distinct CDR3 sequences, with just under 9% occurring only once. The rearrangement uses TRBV6-1 and TRBJ2-5; 10 bases fit TRBD2. The clonotype originates from a male donor with ankylosing spondylitis. The source material was blood, either unsorted or a sorted T cell fraction (not recorded which). The CDR3: CASSELAGVQETQYF. The DNA for the CDR3 is TGTGCCAGCAGTGAACTAGCGGGAGTACAAGAGACCCAGTACTTC.